A single sample gave rise to the 22 T cell receptor beta chains below, sequenced in a study of a mutant IDH1 vaccine in newly diagnosed glioma. TCRdb keeps only in-frame clones here, not all; method: immunoSEQ multiplex PCR. This table has about 92,000 clones, 80% appearing once. This sample's time point: baseline, week 1 (first vaccination visit). Treatment in this sample: pre-vaccination baseline after standard-of-care therapy. Sequenced here: PBMCs, sampled from a glioma patient treated with radiotherapy, temozolomide or both. These receptors originate from a man aged 40-49 years with glioma.

This chain uses TRBV6-6 with TRBJ1-2; no clear D. V was pared by 0 bases and J by 7 bases, with 12 bases between. The CDR3 has 14 amino acids. Germline V gives CDR1 MNHNY, CDR2 SVGAGI (reference sequence). The CDR3 sequence: CASSYSKGAGGYTF. The CDR3 coding sequence is TGTGCCAGCAGTTACTCGAAGGGAGCGGGTGGCTACACCTTC.

V gene TRBV28 combines with J gene TRBJ1-2; no definite D call. Germline values: CDR1 MDHEN, CDR2 SYDVKM. This CDR3 has 14 residues. With 1 base removed from V and 4 bases from J, the gap between germline ends came to 10 bases. The CDR3 reads CASSLSYPAYGYTF. DNA for the CDR3: TGTGCCAGCAGTTTATCTTACCCAGCCTATGGCTACACCTTC.

In DNA, the CDR3 is TGCGCCAGCAGCTCATCCGGGACAGGGAGTTATGGCTACACCTTC. Its protein is CASSSSGTGSYGYTF. The chain carries TRBV5-1 and TRBJ1-2; TRBD1 matches 9 bases. Germline CDR1 reads SGHRS; CDR2 reads YFSETQ. This CDR3 is 15 amino acids long. V lost 3 bases to trimming and J lost 5 bases; unmatched junction nucleotides: 8.

This chain connects TRBV28 to TRBJ2-1, with D unresolved. Germline V CDR1 and CDR2: MDHEN, SYDVKM. The CDR3 consists of 12 residues. Trimming took off 5 bases at V and 9 bases at J, with 11 bases between the two ends. CDR3 loop: CASSLDLGEQFF. In nucleotides, the CDR3 is TGTGCCAGCAGTCTCGACTTGGGTGAGCAGTTCTTC.

The chain combines TRBV9 with TRBJ2-3; tentatively, D is TRBD1 (6 bases). V dropped 2 bases and J dropped 2 bases, with 12 bases sitting between them. Germline V gene data show CDR1 as SGDLS and CDR2 as YYNGEE. This CDR3 region has 15 residues. DNA for the CDR3: TGTGCCAGCAGCGTCCGGACAGTCTACACAGATACGCAGTATTTT. This encodes CASSVRTVYTDTQYF.

For the CDR3, the DNA is TGTGCCAGCAGCTTAGCCCAGGGGGCGCGTGTGTCTGGCTACACCTTC. Amino acid sequence: CASSLAQGARVSGYTF. The rearrangement uses TRBV7-8 and TRBJ1-2, with TRBD1 matching 8 bases. The CDR3 sequence is 16 residues long. Germline loops: CDR1 SGHVS, CDR2 FQNEAQ. The V and J ends lost 0 bases and 7 bases, in that order; junction bases with no gene match: 10. The full variable domain, in which reference TRBV7-8 and TRBJ1-2 provide the parts outside the CDR3, is GAGVSQSPRYKVAKRGQDVALRCDPISGHVSLFWYQQALGQGPEFLTYFQNEAQLDKSGLPSDRFFAERPEGSVSTLKIQRTQQEDSAVYLCASSLAQGARVSGYTFGSGTRLTVV.

The chain uses TRBV5-6 and TRBJ2-7; 7 bases line up with TRBD1. The CDR3 contains 13 residues. Looked up from germline, CDR1 is SGHDT and CDR2 is YYEEEE. V shed 4 bases and J 1 base; nucleotides not matched to a gene: 2. The CDR3 sequence: CASSTQGSYEQYF. The CDR3 DNA sequence: TGTGCCAGCAGCACACAGGGGTCCTACGAGCAGTACTTC.

CDR3 bases: TGTGCCAGCAGCTCCGGACCTAATTATCCCCAGCATTTT. Protein sequence: CASSSGPNYPQHF. The genes are TRBV7-6 and TRBJ1-5; D not certain. CDR3 length: 13 residues. Germline V gene lookup returns CDR1 SGHVS and CDR2 FNYEAQ. Trimming pared 4 bases from V and 10 bases from J, leaving 14 bases between.

This clone appeared a few times. J is TRBJ1-5 and V is TRBV5-3; a possible D gene is TRBD1 (5 bases). TRBV5-3 belongs to the ORF category, with a function that is uncertain. V lost 4 bases and J 11 bases, leaving 13 bases between the germline ends. The CDR3 spans 12 residues. The CDR3 reads CARSPPRGAQHF. In DNA form, the CDR3 reads TGTGCCAGAAGCCCCCCCCGAGGGGCCCAGCATTTT.

Comments on this clone: One end of the junction is discordant with germline, which a read error may explain. The chain joins TRBV11-2 to TRBJ1-5; unclear D gene. The CDR3 covers 12 residues. Germline-derived CDR1 and CDR2 are SGHAT and FQNNGV. The CDR3 DNA sequence: TGTGCCAGCAGCATAGATGACCGTGTTCAGCATTTT. This translates into CASSIDDRVQHF.

The chain employs TRBV9 and TRBJ2-1; D unclear. The CDR3 consists of 15 residues. The V end was cut by 0 bases, the J end by 5 bases, with 12 bases between. The germline gives CDR1 SGDLS, CDR2 YYNGEE. The CDR3, as DNA: TGTGCCAGCAGCGTAGTTTCCAGCGCCCACAATGAGCAGTTCTTC. Protein: CASSVVSSAHNEQFF.

This clone was seen only once. V gene TRBV6-6 combines with J gene TRBJ2-6; D might be TRBD1 (6 bases). Germline V gene sequence: CDR1 MNHNY, CDR2 SVGAGI (reference sequence). The CDR3 spans 16 residues. V was clipped by 1 base and J by 0 bases, with 7 bases between them. In nucleotides, the CDR3 is TGTGCCAGCAGTTACTTGACAGGCTCTGGGGCCAACGTCCTGACTTTC. It encodes CASSYLTGSGANVLTF.

The V gene is TRBV2, the J gene TRBJ2-5; the match to TRBD2 covers 7 bases. Per the germline V gene, CDR1 is SNHLY and CDR2 is FYNNEI. The CDR3 contains 17 residues. V shed 6 bases, J shed 1 base, and the junction held 14 bases outside the gene matches. The CDR3 DNA follows: TGTGCCAGCAGCATAACGGGACTATTGATCGGCCAAGAGACCCAGTACTTC. It is translated as CASSITGLLIGQETQYF.

The rearrangement joins TRBV14 to TRBJ2-5, with TRBD1 matching over 7 bases. V lost 5 bases, J lost 5 bases, and 8 bases stayed unmatched. Germline V gene sequence: CDR1 SGHDN, CDR2 FVKESK. This CDR3 region has 14 residues. The CDR3 DNA reads TGTGCCAGCAGCGACAGGGTCGAATTTGAGACCCAGTACTTC. This codes for CASSDRVEFETQYF. Full variable domain (rest looked up from reference TRBV14 and TRBJ2-5): EAGVTQFPSHSVIEKGQTVTLRCDPISGHDNLYWYRRVMGKEIKFLLHFVKESKQDESGMPNNRFLAERTGGTYSTLKVQPAELEDSGVYFCASSDRVEFETQYFGPGTRLLVL.

V and J are TRBV5-1 and TRBJ1-3, with no clear D. This CDR3 has 18 residues. Germline assignment: CDR1 SGHRS and CDR2 YFSETQ. Trimming cost V 0 bases and J 0 bases, with 16 bases left between them. CDR3 coding DNA: TGCGCCAGCAGCTTGGCCGAAACAAGGACGGCCTCTGGAAACACCATATATTTT. Its translation: CASSLAETRTASGNTIYF.

The rearrangement uses TRBV7-2 and TRBJ1-5, with D tentatively TRBD1 (6 bases). The CDR3 spans 18 residues. Germline values: CDR1 SGHTA, CDR2 FQGNSA. The V end was cut by 2 bases, the J end by 0 bases, with 17 bases between. CDR3 in amino acids: CASSLRRTEKYSNQPQHF. For the CDR3, the DNA is TGTGCCAGCAGCTTACGACGGACAGAAAAATATAGCAATCAGCCCCAGCATTTT.

This clone has a count of ten or more. CDR3 amino acids: CASSFRQGGEAFF. CDR3 in DNA: TGTGCCAGCAGCTTCCGACAGGGTGGTGAAGCTTTCTTT. This chain joins TRBV7-3 and TRBJ1-1, with 7 bases lining up with TRBD1. The CDR3 has 13 residues. After removal of 3 bases from V and 7 bases from J, the junction contained 5 bases not matched to a gene. The V gene's germline CDR1 is SGHTA and CDR2 FQGTGA.

V usage is TRBV7-2 and J usage is TRBJ2-7; D possibly uses TRBD1 or TRBD2 (5 bases each). Trimming pared 1 base from V and 6 bases from J, leaving 16 bases between. CDR3 size: 15 residues. Germline CDR1 and CDR2: SGHTA and FQGNSA. CDR3 sequence: CASSLEGPAGGEQYF. The CDR3 DNA follows: TGTGCCAGCAGCTTAGAGGGGCCCGCCGGAGGCGAGCAGTACTTC.

The J gene is TRBJ2-5, the V gene TRBV7-2; 8 bases are shared with TRBD2. Germline V gives CDR1 SGHTA, CDR2 FQGNSA. Trimming at V came to 2 bases and at J to 5 bases, leaving 10 bases not matched to a gene. The CDR3 sequence is 16 residues long. The CDR3 is CASSLFYSGGWETQYF. In DNA, the CDR3 is TGTGCCAGCAGCTTATTTTACAGCGGGGGATGGGAGACCCAGTACTTC.

The chain employs TRBV2 and TRBJ2-7; TRBD1 agrees at 8 bases. V shed 8 bases, J shed 2 bases, and the junction held 11 bases outside the gene matches. Per germline, CDR1 SNHLY and CDR2 FYNNEI. CDR3 length: 15 residues. The CDR3 region has the DNA TGTGCCAGCGAGAATAGTAAGACAGGGGCCTACGAGCAGTACTTC. As protein: CASENSKTGAYEQYF.

This clone was seen just once. V gene TRBV28 combines with J gene TRBJ1-5; the D gene is possibly TRBD1 (5 bases). The CDR3 spans 15 residues. CDR1 is MDHEN and CDR2 is SYDVKM in the germline V gene. V dropped 5 bases and J dropped 2 bases, with 13 bases sitting between them. This CDR3 is CASSPPPRGNQPQHF. The CDR3, as DNA: TGTGCCAGCAGTCCCCCTCCCAGGGGCAATCAGCCCCAGCATTTT.

This sequence joins TRBV7-3 and TRBJ2-2, with D perhaps matching TRBD1 (6 bases). The CDR3 is 16 residues long. Germline lookup yields CDR1 SGHTA and CDR2 FQGTGA. V was clipped by 2 bases and J by 0 bases, with 10 bases between them. CDR3 in amino acids: CASSLSGTTNTGELFF. CDR3 nucleotide sequence: TGTGCCAGCAGCTTATCCGGGACAACGAACACCGGGGAGCTGTTTTTT.